The next 3 T cell receptor beta chains were all read from a single sample in a study of read filtering for tumor transcriptome and immune sequencing. This library used roughly 370 ng RNA and molecular barcoded adaptors spanning alpha/delta and beta/gamma chains. TCRdb reprocessed the reads with MiXCR, giving one entry per CDR3 protein. The sample contains 62,000 or so distinct CDR3 sequences, around 13% of which appear only once. The sample consisted of a population of CD138-negative cells sorted from bone marrow. These receptors came from a donor older than 35 with multiple myeloma.

This clonotype has a handful of counts. This may come from a read error, since a much larger clone is one base off. The V call is TRBV5-1, the J call TRBJ2-1; TRBD1 might be the D (6 bases). The CDR3 is 13 amino acids. Germline assignment: CDR1 SGHRS and CDR2 YFSETQ. This chain's CDR3 is CASSSDSDNGQFF. For the CDR3, the DNA is TGCGCCAGCAGCTCGGACAGTGACAATGGGCAGTTCTTC.

This clonotype was seen at least ten times. The V and J genes are TRBV6-2 or TRBV6-3 and TRBJ1-1; TRBD1 is a possible D gene (6 bases). The CDR3 length is 17 residues. Trimming removed 2 bases at V and 3 bases at J, with 19 bases between. Per germline, CDR1 MNHEY and CDR2 SVGEGT. Written as DNA, the CDR3 is TGTGCCAGCAGTTACCCCCGGTCCGGGGGCAAGGACACTGAAGCTTTCTTT. Its translation is CASSYPRSGGKDTEAFF.

There are many counts of this clonotype. The chain combines TRBV30 with TRBJ1-1; D might be TRBD1 (6 bases). The CDR3 contains 19 residues. The germline CDR1 and CDR2 sequences are GTSNPN and SVGIG (reference sequence). Trimming shortened V by 3 bases and J by 1 base, and 27 bases separated the two germline ends. CDR3 amino acids: CAWSGSGAGGLMGNTEAFF. The CDR3 DNA follows: TGTGCCTGGAGCGGTTCAGGGGCTGGTGGGTTGATGGGGAACACTGAAGCTTTCTTT. The full variable domain, rest sourced from reference TRBV30 and TRBJ1-1, is SQTIHQWPATLVQPVGSPLSLECTVEGTSNPNLYWYRQAAGRGLQLLFYSVGIGQISSEVPQNLSASRPQDRQFILSSKKLLLSDSGFYLCAWSGSGAGGLMGNTEAFFGQGTRLTVV.